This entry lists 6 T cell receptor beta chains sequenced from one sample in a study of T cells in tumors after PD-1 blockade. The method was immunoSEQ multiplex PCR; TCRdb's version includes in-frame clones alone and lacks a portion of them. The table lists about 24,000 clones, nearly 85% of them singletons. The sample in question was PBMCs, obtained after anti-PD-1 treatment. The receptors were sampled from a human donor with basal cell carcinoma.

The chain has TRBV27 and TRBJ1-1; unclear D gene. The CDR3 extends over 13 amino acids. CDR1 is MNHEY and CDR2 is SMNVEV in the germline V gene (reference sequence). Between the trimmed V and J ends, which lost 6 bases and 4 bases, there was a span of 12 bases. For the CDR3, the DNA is TGTGCCAGCAGCCCCTCTTGGTTCACTGAAGCTTTCTTT. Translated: CASSPSWFTEAFF.

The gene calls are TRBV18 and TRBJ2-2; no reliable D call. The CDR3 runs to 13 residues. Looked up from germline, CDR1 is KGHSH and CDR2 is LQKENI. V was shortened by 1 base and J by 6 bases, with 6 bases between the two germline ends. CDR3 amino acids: CASSPRLAGELFF. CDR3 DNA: TGTGCCAGCTCACCACGGTTAGCCGGGGAGCTGTTTTTT.

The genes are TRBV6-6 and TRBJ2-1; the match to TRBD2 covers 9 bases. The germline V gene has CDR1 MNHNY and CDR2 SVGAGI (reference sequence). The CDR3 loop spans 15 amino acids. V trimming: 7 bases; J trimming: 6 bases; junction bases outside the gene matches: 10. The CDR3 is CASNQPGLASNEQFF. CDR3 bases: TGTGCCAGCAACCAACCGGGACTAGCCAGCAATGAGCAGTTCTTC.

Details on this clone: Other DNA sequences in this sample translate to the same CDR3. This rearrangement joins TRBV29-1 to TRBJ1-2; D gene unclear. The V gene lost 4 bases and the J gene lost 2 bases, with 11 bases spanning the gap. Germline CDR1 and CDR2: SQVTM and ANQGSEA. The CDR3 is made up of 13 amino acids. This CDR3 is CSVGTGGNYGYTF. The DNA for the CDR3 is TGCAGCGTTGGGACGGGAGGCAACTATGGCTACACCTTC.

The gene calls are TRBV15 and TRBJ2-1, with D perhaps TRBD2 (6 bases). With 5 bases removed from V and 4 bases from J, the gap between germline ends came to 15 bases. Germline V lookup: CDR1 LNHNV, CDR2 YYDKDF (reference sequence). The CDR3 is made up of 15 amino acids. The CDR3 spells CATSVRTSGYNEQFF. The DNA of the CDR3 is TGTGCCACCAGCGTTAGAACCAGCGGGTACAATGAGCAGTTCTTC.

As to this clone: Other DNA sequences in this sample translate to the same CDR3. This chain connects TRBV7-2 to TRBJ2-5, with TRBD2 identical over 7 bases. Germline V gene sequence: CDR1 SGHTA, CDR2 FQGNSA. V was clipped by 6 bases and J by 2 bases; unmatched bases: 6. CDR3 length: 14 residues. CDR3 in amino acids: CASSLTGGQETQYF. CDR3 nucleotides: TGTGCCAGCAGTCTTACGGGGGGACAAGAGACCCAGTACTTC. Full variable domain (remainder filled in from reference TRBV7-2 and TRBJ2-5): GAGVSQSPSNKVTEKGKDVELRCDPISGHTALYWYRQSLGQGLEFLIYFQGNSAPDKSGLPSDRFSAERTGGSVSTLTIQRTQQEDSAVYLCASSLTGGQETQYFGPGTRLLVL.